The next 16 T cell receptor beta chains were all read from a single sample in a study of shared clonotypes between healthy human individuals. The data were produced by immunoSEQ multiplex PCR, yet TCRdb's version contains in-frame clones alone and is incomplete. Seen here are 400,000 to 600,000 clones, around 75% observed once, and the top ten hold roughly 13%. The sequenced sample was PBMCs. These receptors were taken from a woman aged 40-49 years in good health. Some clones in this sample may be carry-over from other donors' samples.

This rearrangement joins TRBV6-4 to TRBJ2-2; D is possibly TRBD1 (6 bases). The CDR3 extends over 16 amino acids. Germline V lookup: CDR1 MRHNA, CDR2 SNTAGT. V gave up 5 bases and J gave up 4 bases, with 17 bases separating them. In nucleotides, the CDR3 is TGTGCCAGCAGTCCCCGGTGGACAGCGAGCACCGGGGAGCTGTTTTTT. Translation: CASSPRWTASTGELFF.

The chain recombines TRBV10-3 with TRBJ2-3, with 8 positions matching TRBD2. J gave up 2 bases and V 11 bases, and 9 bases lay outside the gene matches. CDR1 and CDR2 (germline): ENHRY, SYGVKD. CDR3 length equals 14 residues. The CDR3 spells CAAGGTGVTDTQYF. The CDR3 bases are TGTGCCGCGGGGGGAACGGGAGTCACAGATACGCAGTATTTT.

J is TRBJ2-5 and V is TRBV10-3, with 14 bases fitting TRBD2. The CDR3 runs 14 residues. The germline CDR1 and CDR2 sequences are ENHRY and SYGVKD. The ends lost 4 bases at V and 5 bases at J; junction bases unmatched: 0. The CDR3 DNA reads TGTGCCATCAGTGGGACTAGCGGGAGGGAGACCCAGTACTTC. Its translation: CAISGTSGRETQYF.

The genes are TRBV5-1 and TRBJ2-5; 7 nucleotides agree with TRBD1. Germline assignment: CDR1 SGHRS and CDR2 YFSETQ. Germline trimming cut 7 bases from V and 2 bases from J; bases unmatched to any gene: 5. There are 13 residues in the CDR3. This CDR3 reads CASRGQIQETQYF. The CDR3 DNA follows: TGCGCCAGCCGGGGACAGATTCAAGAGACCCAGTACTTC.

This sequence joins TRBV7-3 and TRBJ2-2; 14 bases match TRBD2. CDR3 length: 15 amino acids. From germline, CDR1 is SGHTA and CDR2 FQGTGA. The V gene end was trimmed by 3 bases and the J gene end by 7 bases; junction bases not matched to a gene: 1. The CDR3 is CASSFGTSGSGELFF. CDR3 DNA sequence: TGTGCCAGCAGCTTCGGGACTAGCGGGAGCGGGGAGCTGTTTTTT.

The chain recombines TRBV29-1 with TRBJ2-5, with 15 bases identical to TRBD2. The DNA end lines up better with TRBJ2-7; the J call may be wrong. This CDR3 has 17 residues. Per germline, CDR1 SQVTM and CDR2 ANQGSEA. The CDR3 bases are TGCAGCGCTGGGGGACTAGCGGGAGGACCCCCCCCCTACGAGCAGTACTTC. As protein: CSAGGLAGGPPPYEQYF.

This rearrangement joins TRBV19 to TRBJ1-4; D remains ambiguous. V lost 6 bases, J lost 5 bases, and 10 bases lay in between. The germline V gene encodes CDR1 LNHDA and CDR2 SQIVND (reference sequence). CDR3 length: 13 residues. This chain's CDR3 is CASSRAGNEKLFF. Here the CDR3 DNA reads TGTGCCAGTAGCCGGGCCGGAAATGAAAAACTGTTTTTT.

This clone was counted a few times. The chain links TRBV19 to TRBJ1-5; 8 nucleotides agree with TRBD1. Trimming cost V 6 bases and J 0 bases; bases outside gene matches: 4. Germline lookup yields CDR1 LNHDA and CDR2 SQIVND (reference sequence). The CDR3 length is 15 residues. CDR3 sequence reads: CASRTGESSNQPQHF. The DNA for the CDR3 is TGTGCCAGTAGGACAGGGGAGAGTAGCAATCAGCCCCAGCATTTT.

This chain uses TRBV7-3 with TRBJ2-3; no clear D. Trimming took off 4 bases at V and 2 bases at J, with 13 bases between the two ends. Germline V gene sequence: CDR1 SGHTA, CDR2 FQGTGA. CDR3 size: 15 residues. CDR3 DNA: TGTGCCAGCAGCTCCTCTGGGCGGTACACAGATACGCAGTATTTT. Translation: CASSSSGRYTDTQYF.

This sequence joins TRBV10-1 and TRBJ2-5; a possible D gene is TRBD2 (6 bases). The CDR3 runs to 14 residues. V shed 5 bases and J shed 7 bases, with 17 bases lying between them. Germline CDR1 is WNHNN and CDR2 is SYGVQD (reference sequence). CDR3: CASSYGTAGGTQYF. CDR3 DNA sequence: TGCGCCAGCAGTTACGGGACCGCCGGGGGGACCCAGTACTTC.

The CDR3 sequence: CSVVPQGDEQYF. The CDR3 nucleotides are TGCAGCGTTGTTCCGCAGGGCGACGAGCAGTACTTC. The rearrangement uses TRBV29-1 and TRBJ2-7, with D possibly matching TRBD1 (5 bases). The CDR3 is 12 residues long. Between the trimmed V and J ends, which lost 4 bases and 5 bases, there was a span of 12 bases. The germline V gene has CDR1 SQVTM and CDR2 ANQGSEA.

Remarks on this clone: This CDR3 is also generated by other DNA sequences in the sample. In DNA, the CDR3 is TGTGCCAGCAGCCTAGTTGGACAGGGGACCGAGCAGTACTTC. Amino acids: CASSLVGQGTEQYF. The chain links TRBV11-2 to TRBJ2-7; 9 nucleotides agree with TRBD1. Germline CDR1 and CDR2: SGHAT and FQNNGV. After removal of 5 bases from V and 6 bases from J, the junction contained 8 bases not matched to a gene. The CDR3 spans 14 residues. The full variable domain, completed using reference TRBV11-2 and TRBJ2-7, is EAGVAQSPRYKIIEKRQSVAFWCNPISGHATLYWYQQILGQGPKLLIQFQNNGVVDDSQLPKDRFSAERLKGVDSTLKIQPAKLEDSAVYLCASSLVGQGTEQYFGPGTRLTVT.

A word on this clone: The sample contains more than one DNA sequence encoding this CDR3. The CDR3 loop reads CASSFADSTDTQYF. The CDR3 coding sequence is TGTGCCAGCAGCTTCGCGGACTCTACGGATACGCAGTATTTT. The chain has TRBV7-3 and TRBJ2-3; D is perhaps TRBD2 (5 bases). The CDR3 is made up of 14 amino acids. V lost 3 bases and J lost 6, with 13 bases in between. CDR1 is SGHTA, CDR2 FQGTGA, per germline. Full variable domain (missing parts from reference TRBV7-3 and TRBJ2-3): GAGVSQTPSNKVTEKGKYVELRCDPISGHTALYWYRQSLGQGPEFLIYFQGTGAADDSGLPNDRFFAVRPEGSVSTLKIQRTERGDSAVYLCASSFADSTDTQYFGPGTRLTVL.

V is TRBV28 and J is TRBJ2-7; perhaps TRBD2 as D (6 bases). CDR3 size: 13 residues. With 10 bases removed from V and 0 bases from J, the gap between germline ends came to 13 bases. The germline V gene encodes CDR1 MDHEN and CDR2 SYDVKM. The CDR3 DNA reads TGTGCCACCACTCCCGGGAGCTCCTACGAGCAGTACTTC. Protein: CATTPGSSYEQYF.

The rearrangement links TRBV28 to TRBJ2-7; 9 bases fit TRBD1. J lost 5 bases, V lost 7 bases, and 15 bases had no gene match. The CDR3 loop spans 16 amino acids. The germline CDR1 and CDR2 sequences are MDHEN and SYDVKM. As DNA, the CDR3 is TGTGCCAGCACCAAAGTAAGGACAGGGGTTTTCAACGAGCAGTACTTC. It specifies CASTKVRTGVFNEQYF.

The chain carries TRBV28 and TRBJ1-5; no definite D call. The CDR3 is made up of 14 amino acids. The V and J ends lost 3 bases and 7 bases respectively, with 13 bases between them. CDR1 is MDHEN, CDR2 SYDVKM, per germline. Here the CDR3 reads CASSFSLGIQPQHF. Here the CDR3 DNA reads TGTGCCAGCAGTTTTTCTCTGGGGATCCAGCCCCAGCATTTT.